These 10 T cell receptor beta chains originate from one sample sequenced in a study of T cells in Graves' hyperthyroidism and ophthalmopathy. Amplification of TCR beta CDR3 regions used RNA as the template. The HTBI primer set served for first-round RT-PCR of the TCR CDR3. TCRdb reprocessed the multiplex PCR reads with MiXCR, giving one entry per CDR3 protein. The sample lists hundreds of thousands of distinct CDR3 sequences, 11% to 15% occurring once. Sequencing input: blood. The receptors stem from a young woman with Graves' hyperthyroidism.

This chain joins TRBV2 and TRBJ2-1; 11 nucleotides agree with TRBD2. V dropped 3 bases and J dropped 6; count of bases not matched to a gene: 4. The CDR3 is 15 amino acids. Germline CDR1 SNHLY, CDR2 FYNNEI. CDR3 nucleotides: TGTGCCAGCAGTGATGGGACTAGCGGTTTCAATGAGCAGTTCTTC. Residues: CASSDGTSGFNEQFF. Full variable domain (outside the CDR3, taken from reference TRBV2 and TRBJ2-1): EPEVTQTPSHQVTQMGQEVILRCVPISNHLYFYWYRQILGQKVEFLVSFYNNEISEKSEIFDDQFSVERPDGSNFTLKIRSTKLEDSAMYFCASSDGTSGFNEQFFGPGTRLTVL.

This clonotype has a count of ten or more. V is TRBV20-1 and J is TRBJ2-1; 12 bases fit TRBD2. Trimming at V came to 6 bases and at J to 2 bases, leaving 5 bases not matched to a gene. CDR3 size: 15 residues. Germline-derived CDR1 and CDR2 are DFQATT and SNEGSKA (reference sequence). In DNA, the CDR3 is TGCAGTGCCCCACTAGCGGGAGGCGCCTACAATGAGCAGTTCTTC. Encoded protein: CSAPLAGGAYNEQFF.

V usage is TRBV5-1 and J usage is TRBJ1-1; 10 bases are shared with TRBD1. Looked up from germline, CDR1 is SGHRS and CDR2 is YFSETQ. Losses at the gene ends were 4 bases for V and 5 bases for J; bases not matched to a gene: 11. The CDR3 length is 16 residues. CDR3 in amino acids: CASSLVGTGVDTEAFF. DNA of the CDR3: TGCGCCAGCAGCCTGGTGGGGACAGGGGTGGATACTGAAGCTTTCTTT.

This clonotype was detected ten times or more. The rearrangement joins TRBV20-1 to TRBJ2-5; 7 nucleotides align to TRBD1. With V trimmed by 2 bases and J by 1 base, 10 bases remained unmatched. The germline CDR1 and CDR2 sequences are DFQATT and SNEGSKA (reference sequence). The CDR3 has 16 amino acids. The chain's CDR3 is CSARKKTGWLQETQYF. Here the CDR3 DNA reads TGCAGTGCTAGAAAAAAGACAGGGTGGCTCCAAGAGACCCAGTACTTC.

J is TRBJ2-1 and V is TRBV12-3 or TRBV12-4, with 12 bases fitting TRBD2. The CDR3 length is 13 residues. J lost 11 bases, V lost 6 bases, and 5 bases had no gene match. The CDR3 here is CASSLGLAGKQFF. The CDR3 DNA sequence: TGTGCCAGCAGCCTGGGACTAGCGGGTAAGCAGTTCTTC.

The chain uses TRBV6-2 or TRBV6-3 and TRBJ2-7; the D gene is possibly TRBD2 (5 bases). Trimming shortened V by 4 bases and J by 0 bases, and 13 bases separated the two germline ends. The CDR3 covers 15 residues. CDR1 and CDR2 from the germline V gene are MNHEY and SVGEGT. The CDR3 here is CASSFLEGTSYEQYF. DNA of the CDR3: TGTGCCAGCAGTTTCTTAGAGGGTACCTCCTACGAGCAGTACTTC.

The table lists this clonotype with many counts. The V and J genes are TRBV2 and TRBJ2-1; 8 nucleotides match TRBD1. The germline V gene encodes CDR1 SNHLY and CDR2 FYNNEI. The junction had 11 bases not matched to a gene; V was cut back by 6 bases and J by 1 base. CDR3 length: 17 amino acids. Here the CDR3 reads CASSARSGGLSYNEQFF. The CDR3 nucleotides are TGTGCCAGCAGCGCTAGGTCAGGGGGCCTGTCCTACAATGAGCAGTTCTTC.

This clonotype was recorded at least ten times. CDR3 coding DNA: TGTGCCAGCACTCGTCCTAGCGGGAGCCTGGGGGATGAGCAGTTCTTC. Residues: CASTRPSGSLGDEQFF. The chain joins TRBV2 to TRBJ2-1, with 10 bases fitting TRBD2. This CDR3 is 16 amino acids long. Germline CDR1 SNHLY, CDR2 FYNNEI. The J segment lost 8 bases and the V segment lost 7 bases, leaving 14 bases of the junction unmatched.

With respect to this clonotype: A much larger clone sits a single nucleotide away, making a read error possible. The CDR3 DNA reads TGTGCCTGGAGTGTTGGAGGGGGTACCTACGTGCAGTACTTC. This gives the protein CAWSVGGGTYVQYF. The rearrangement joins TRBV30 to TRBJ2-7; D may match TRBD1 or TRBD2 (6 bases each). This CDR3 has 14 amino acids. The germline V gene encodes CDR1 GTSNPN and CDR2 SVGIG (reference sequence).

This clonotype was observed at least ten times. V gene TRBV2 combines with J gene TRBJ1-5, with D unresolved. Germline loops: CDR1 SNHLY, CDR2 FYNNEI. This CDR3 has 13 amino acids. V was shortened by 6 bases and J by 0 bases, with 6 bases between the two germline ends. This CDR3 is CASRADSNQPQHF. The CDR3 nucleotides read TGTGCCAGCAGGGCGGATAGCAATCAGCCCCAGCATTTT.